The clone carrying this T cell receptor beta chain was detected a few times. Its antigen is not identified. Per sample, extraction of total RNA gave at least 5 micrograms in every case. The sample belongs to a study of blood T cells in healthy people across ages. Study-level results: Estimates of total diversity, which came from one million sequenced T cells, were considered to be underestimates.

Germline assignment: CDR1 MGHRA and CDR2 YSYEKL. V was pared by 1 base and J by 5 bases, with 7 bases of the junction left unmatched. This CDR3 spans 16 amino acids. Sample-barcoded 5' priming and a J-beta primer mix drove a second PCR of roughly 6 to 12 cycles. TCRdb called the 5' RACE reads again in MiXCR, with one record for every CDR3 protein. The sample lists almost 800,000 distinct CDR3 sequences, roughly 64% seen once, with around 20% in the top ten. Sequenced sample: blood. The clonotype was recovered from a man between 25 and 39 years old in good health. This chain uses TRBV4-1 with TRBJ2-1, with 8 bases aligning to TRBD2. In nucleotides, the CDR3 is TGCGCCAGCAGCCAAGTGCTCGGGGGGGTACACAATGAGCAGTTCTTC. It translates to CASSQVLGGVHNEQFF.